This TCR beta chain was obtained from a study of response to subunit inactivated influenza vaccine (dated by TCRdb to 2016 to 2019). About the investigation overall: Deep quantitative T cell receptor repertoire profiling was used in the study to track responses to a trivalent subunit inactivated influenza vaccine.

The paper as a whole reports these results and caveats: The authors suggested that each seasonal influenza vaccination may recruit only a limited number of new T cells.

The protocol used for the library was RT-PCR. Sequencer: Illumina HiSeq 2500. TCRdb reran the public reads through fastp at Q25 and MiXCR, keeping productive beta chains. Merged by CDR3 protein, the rows form single entries marked with the most common genes and DNA. This sample is represented by more than 550,000 distinct CDR3 sequences; around 11% of them were singletons. Roughly 11% of the sample comes from the top ten. As regards this clonotype: Its antigen specificity is not known. Base qualities are not recorded, but no much larger clone differs from it by a single base.

The CDR3 holds 16 amino acids from the cysteine to the phenylalanine. The read is trimmed to its CDR3 DNA, 48 bases read in frame from base 1. V is clipped by 1 base and J by 7 bases, and the sequence between their germline boundaries is 21 bases long. The CDR1 and CDR2 encoded by the germline V gene (reference sequence) are DFQATT and SNEGSKA. These records were also assigned to another study, of T cells expressing NK-cell markers. The second source states: TCR beta cDNA libraries were made by 5'RACE template switching that added a universal primer site and unique molecular identifiers. Three sorted T-cell subsets (CD3+CD56+NKG2C+, CD3+CD56+NKG2C- and CD3+CD56-NKG2C+) from several donors had their TCR beta-chain repertoires profiled. Among the eight sequenced donors, only one was HCMV-seronegative, while the other seven were HCMV-seropositive. To restrict sorting to alphabetaTCR-expressing T cells, an anti-gammadeltaTCR antibody was added in several experiments. For roughly 6 donors, the dominant CD3+CD56+NKG2C+ clonotypes were among the top 10 CD8+ clonotypes and accounted for 1.0-7.0% of CD8+ T cells. Those dominant clonotypes were again the most abundant among CD3+CD56-NKG2C+ cells in a few donors, at roughly 25-60.1%. It remained unclear whether the expanded NKG2C-expressing T cell clones were specific for HCMV antigens. The study sequenced eight donors, all healthy volunteers chosen at random: three men and five women. HCMV serostatus was determined by detecting HCMV-specific IgG in serum with a commercial ELISA kit. Peripheral blood mononuclear cells were isolated from blood by Ficoll density gradient centrifugation. For more than five donors, bulk peripheral blood T-cell repertoires were additionally sequenced from unsorted PBMC. Priming for cDNA synthesis came from the TCR beta constant segment, and two successive PCR amplification steps followed. Illumina HiSeq 2000/2500, MiSeq or NextSeq was used to sequence libraries as 2 x 150 bp reads. MIGEC handled demultiplexing of the reads and grouping by UMI, while MiTCR was used to assemble and quantify clonotypes. To exclude erroneous sequences, only TCR cDNA sequences supported by at least two reads were retained. The tcR package was used for downstream repertoire analysis, with clonotypes matched between fractions based on CDR3 nucleotide sequence plus V segment. VDJmatch was used to annotate antigen specificity against VDJdb, with one amino acid substitution in CDR3 permitted.

The V gene is TRBV20-1 and the J gene is TRBJ2-3; the D region possibly corresponds to TRBD2 (5 bases align). The sequence was collected from a middle-aged man who received an inactivated influenza vaccine. Donor details come from another sample of the same person, matched by shared clones. The sample in question was PBMCs from blood, obtained on the day of vaccination. The CDR3 reads as follows: CSARVMGSRRGNTQYF. Read as DNA, the sequence is TGCAGTGCTAGAGTAATGGGGAGCCGCCGCGGAAATACGCAGTATTTT.